One sample yielded the 20 T cell receptor beta chains listed below, sequenced in a study of T cells in Graves' hyperthyroidism and ophthalmopathy. Amplification of TCR beta CDR3 regions used RNA as the template. First-round RT-PCR targeting the TCR CDR3 was performed with the HTBI primer set. TCRdb re-called the multiplex PCR reads through MiXCR, storing one row per CDR3 protein. The table lists about 560,000 distinct CDR3 sequences, approximately 15% of them singletons. Sample: blood. Receptor source: a woman between 25 and 40 years old with Graves' hyperthyroidism.

This clonotype was recorded many times. The V call is TRBV5-1, the J call TRBJ2-7, with TRBD2 identical over 10 bases. The CDR3 has 14 amino acids. The V and J ends lost 3 bases and 3 bases, in that order; junction bases with no gene match: 3. The germline V gene has CDR1 SGHRS and CDR2 YFSETQ. The DNA of the CDR3 is TGCGCCAGCAGCTCCCGGACTAGCGGCTACGAGCAGTACTTC. Its protein is CASSSRTSGYEQYF.

This clonotype was counted a few times. The CDR3 DNA is TGTGCCAGTAGTAAGGAAAGCGGGATTTACGAGCAGTACTTC. This sequence encodes CASSKESGIYEQYF. This sequence joins TRBV19 and TRBJ2-7; 7 bases map to TRBD2. V trimming: 4 bases; J trimming: 4 bases; junction bases outside the gene matches: 7. CDR1 is LNHDA, CDR2 SQIVND, per germline (reference sequence). The length of the CDR3 is 14 residues.

This chain uses TRBV15 with TRBJ2-6; no clear D. The V end was cut by 0 bases, the J end by 0 bases, with 3 bases between. CDR1 LNHNV and CDR2 YYDKDF come from the germline V gene (reference sequence). This CDR3 region has 15 residues. CDR3 nucleotides: TGTGCCACCAGCAGAGATGACTCTGGGGCCAACGTCCTGACTTTC. Protein product: CATSRDDSGANVLTF.

This clonotype came up a few times. The chain has TRBV28 and TRBJ1-3; no firm D call. The CDR3 loop spans 16 amino acids. V was clipped by 1 base and J by 0 bases, with 10 bases between them. Germline V gene sequence: CDR1 MDHEN, CDR2 SYDVKM. DNA for the CDR3: TGTGCCAGCAGTTTATACCCCAGATCCTCTGGAAACACCATATATTTT. It yields the protein CASSLYPRSSGNTIYF.

This clonotype was observed many times. This rearrangement joins TRBV2 to TRBJ2-1; no definite D call. With 7 bases removed from V and 0 bases from J, the gap between germline ends came to 7 bases. Germline assignment: CDR1 SNHLY and CDR2 FYNNEI. This CDR3 region has 13 residues. Here the CDR3 DNA reads TGTGCCAGCATGGGTAACTCCTACAATGAGCAGTTCTTC. Translated: CASMGNSYNEQFF.

The sample holds many counts of this clonotype. The rearrangement uses TRBV3-1 and TRBJ2-3; D is unclear. In germline, CDR1 is LGHDT, CDR2 YNNKEL (reference sequence). Trimming removed 0 bases at V and 3 bases at J, with 10 bases between. The CDR3 has 15 amino acids. CDR3: CASSQDGQRTDTQYF. The CDR3 coding sequence is TGTGCCAGCAGCCAAGATGGGCAGAGAACAGATACGCAGTATTTT.

As for this clonotype: A clone one base away is much larger, so this may be a read error. V gene TRBV7-9 combines with J gene TRBJ2-7; 10 nucleotides agree with TRBD2. CDR3 length equals 17 residues. Germline CDR1 SEHNR, CDR2 FQNEAQ (reference sequence). The CDR3 region is CASSLARPSGSSYEQCF. CDR3 nucleotide sequence: TGTGCCAGCAGCTTAGCGCGGCCTAGCGGGAGCTCCTACGAGCAGTGCTTC.

This clonotype was recorded at least ten times. V is TRBV28 and J is TRBJ1-2, with D hard to call. The germline V gene encodes CDR1 MDHEN and CDR2 SYDVKM. CDR3 length: 12 residues. Trimming removed 4 bases from V and 0 bases from J, with 3 bases in between. The CDR3 nucleotides are TGTGCCAGCAGTTACGCTAACTATGGCTACACCTTC. Residues: CASSYANYGYTF.

V is TRBV5-1 and J is TRBJ2-1, with D perhaps matching TRBD1 (6 bases). Trimming pared 4 bases from V and 5 bases from J, leaving 13 bases between. The CDR3 has 14 residues. In germline, CDR1 is SGHRS, CDR2 YFSETQ. Here the CDR3 DNA reads TGCGCCAGCAGCCCACAGGGATCGAACAATGAGCAGTTCTTC. Translating it yields CASSPQGSNNEQFF.

This clonotype was counted many times. CDR3 bases: TGCAGTGCTAGAGATAGGGTTAACTATGGCTACACCTTC. It is translated as CSARDRVNYGYTF. The chain recombines TRBV20-1 with TRBJ1-2; D not resolved. The germline V gene encodes CDR1 DFQATT and CDR2 SNEGSKA (reference sequence). Trimming shortened V by 0 bases and J by 1 base, and 6 bases separated the two germline ends. The CDR3 covers 13 residues.

The sample holds many counts of this clonotype. This sequence joins TRBV20-1 and TRBJ1-2; no firm D call. The V and J ends lost 0 bases and 4 bases respectively, with 15 bases between them. CDR1 and CDR2 from the germline V gene are DFQATT and SNEGSKA (reference sequence). This CDR3 comprises 15 residues. The CDR3 sequence is CSARDPKRGGYGYTF. The CDR3 nucleotides are TGCAGTGCTAGAGACCCAAAGCGGGGTGGCTATGGCTACACCTTC.

The chain employs TRBV20-1 and TRBJ2-5; TRBD2 might be the D (5 bases). The CDR3 has 13 residues. Germline V gives CDR1 DFQATT, CDR2 SNEGSKA (reference sequence). CDR3 residues: CSSATILQETQYF. CDR3 coding DNA: TGCAGCTCGGCGACTATTCTCCAAGAGACCCAGTACTTC.

This clonotype occurred a few times. The chain is built from TRBV15 and TRBJ2-1; TRBD2 is a possible D gene (6 bases). The germline V gene has CDR1 LNHNV and CDR2 YYDKDF (reference sequence). The V end was cut by 6 bases, the J end by 4 bases, with 13 bases between. CDR3 length: 14 amino acids. The CDR3 sequence is CATSSGRTYNEQFF. CDR3 nucleotides: TGTGCCACCAGTTCCGGGAGAACGTACAATGAGCAGTTCTTC.

In this sample, this clonotype turned up many times. V and J are TRBV28 and TRBJ2-7; D ambiguous. Germline lookup yields CDR1 MDHEN and CDR2 SYDVKM. The V and J ends lost 6 bases and 3 bases respectively, with 21 bases between them. The CDR3 covers 16 residues. The CDR3 DNA reads as TGTGCCAGCAGCCAAACCCGAGGCTTCCTGGGCTACGAGCAGTACTTC. It yields the protein CASSQTRGFLGYEQYF.

The sample holds a few counts of this clonotype. J is TRBJ2-1 and V is TRBV9, with D unresolved. Germline V gene data show CDR1 as SGDLS and CDR2 as YYNGEE. V lost 4 bases to trimming and J lost 7 bases, with 15 bases between them. CDR3 length: 14 amino acids. The CDR3 spells CASSHGPTGNEQFF. CDR3 sequence (DNA): TGTGCCAGCAGCCACGGACCGACTGGGAATGAGCAGTTCTTC.

This clonotype has just one count. A much larger clone lies a single base off, so this may be a read error. The DNA for the CDR3 is TGTGCCAGAAGCTTGCCCCGGGGACAGGGTCGGTCCTACAATGAGCAGTTCTTC. Protein product: CARSLPRGQGRSYNEQFF. The rearrangement links TRBV7-9 to TRBJ2-1, with 9 bases fitting TRBD1. The germline V gene has CDR1 SEHNR and CDR2 FQNEAQ (reference sequence). The CDR3 has 18 amino acids.

Comments on this clonotype: A much larger clone lies one base from this, so it may be a read error. The chain combines TRBV29-1 with TRBJ2-2; no firm D call. Trimming pared 2 bases from V and 4 bases from J, leaving 8 bases between. The germline V gene encodes CDR1 SQVTM and CDR2 ANQGSEA. The CDR3 is 13 residues long. The CDR3 sequence is CSVEYLLTGELFF. The CDR3 bases are TGCAGCGTTGAATATCTGCTCACCGGGGAGCTGTTTTTT.

The chain couples TRBV19 to TRBJ2-5; no clear D gene. The V and J ends lost 7 bases and 5 bases respectively, with 23 bases between them. This CDR3 region has 16 residues. Germline V gives CDR1 LNHDA, CDR2 SQIVND (reference sequence). CDR3 bases: TGTGCCAGTAACCTAGGCCCGGGCAGTCGTCCGGAGACCCAGTACTTC. The encoded protein is CASNLGPGSRPETQYF.

Details on this clonotype: Given the absence of the conserved phenylalanine or tryptophan at the CDR3 end, a read error is likely. The V gene is TRBV6-9, the J gene TRBJ2-7; no clear D gene. Trimming pared 6 bases from V and 0 bases from J, leaving 15 bases between. The CDR3 spans 15 residues. The germline V gene encodes CDR1 MNHGY and CDR2 SVAAGI. The CDR3 bases are TGTGCCAGCAGATACCTTGGATCAAACTCCTACGAGCAGTACCTC. Translated, it gives CASRYLGSNSYEQYL.

This clonotype was seen a handful of times. The V gene is TRBV19, the J gene TRBJ1-5, with TRBD1 as a possible D gene (5 bases). Between the trimmed V and J ends, which lost 4 bases and 4 bases, there was a span of 23 bases. The CDR3 sequence is 18 residues long. Germline values: CDR1 LNHDA, CDR2 SQIVND (reference sequence). This CDR3 is CASSKIIGRTQGNQPQHF. The CDR3 coding sequence is TGTGCCAGTAGTAAAATCATCGGGCGGACCCAGGGAAATCAGCCCCAGCATTTT.